This TCR beta chain stems from a study of T cell changes during pregnancy in multiple sclerosis. CDR1 MNHEY and CDR2 SMNVEV come from the germline V gene (reference sequence). V dropped 2 bases and J dropped 5; count of bases not matched to a gene: 5. CDR3 length: 15 residues. Only in-frame clones appear in the TCRdb table, and some are missing; sequencing was by immunoSEQ multiplex PCR. The sample shows over 90,000 clones, approximately 95% of them seen only once. Sequenced material: peripheral blood, taken after pregnancy. The clonotype comes from a female donor with multiple sclerosis, enrolled in a pregnancy study. The V and J genes are TRBV27 and TRBJ2-7, with TRBD1 matching over 11 bases. As DNA, the CDR3 is TGTGCCAGCAGTTTAGGGACAGGGGGATTCGACGAGCAGTACTTC. As protein: CASSLGTGGFDEQYF.